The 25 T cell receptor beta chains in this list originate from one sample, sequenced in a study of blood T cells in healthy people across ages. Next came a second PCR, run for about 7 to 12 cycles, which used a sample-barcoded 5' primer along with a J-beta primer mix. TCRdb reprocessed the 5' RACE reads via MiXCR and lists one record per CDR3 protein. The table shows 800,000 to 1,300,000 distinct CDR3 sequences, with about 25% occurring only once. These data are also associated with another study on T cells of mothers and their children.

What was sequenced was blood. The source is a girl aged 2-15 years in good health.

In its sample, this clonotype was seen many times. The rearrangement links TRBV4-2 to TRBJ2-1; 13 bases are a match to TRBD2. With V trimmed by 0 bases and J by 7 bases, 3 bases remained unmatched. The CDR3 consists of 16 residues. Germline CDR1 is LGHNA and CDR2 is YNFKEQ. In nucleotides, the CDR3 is TGTGCCAGCAGCCAAGATACGGGACTAGCGGGGAATGAGCAGTTCTTC. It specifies CASSQDTGLAGNEQFF.

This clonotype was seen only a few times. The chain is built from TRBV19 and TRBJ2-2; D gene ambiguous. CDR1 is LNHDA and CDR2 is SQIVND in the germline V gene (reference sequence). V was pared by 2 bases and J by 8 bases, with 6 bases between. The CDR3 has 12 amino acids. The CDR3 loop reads CASSILTGELFF. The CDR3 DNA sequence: TGTGCCAGTAGTATATTGACAGGGGAGCTGTTTTTT.

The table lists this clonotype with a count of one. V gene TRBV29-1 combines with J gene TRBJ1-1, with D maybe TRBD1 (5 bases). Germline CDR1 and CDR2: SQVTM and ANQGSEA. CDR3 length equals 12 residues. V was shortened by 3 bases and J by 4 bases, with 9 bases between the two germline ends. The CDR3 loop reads CSVDGDATEAFF. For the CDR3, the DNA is TGCAGCGTTGACGGGGACGCCACTGAAGCTTTCTTT.

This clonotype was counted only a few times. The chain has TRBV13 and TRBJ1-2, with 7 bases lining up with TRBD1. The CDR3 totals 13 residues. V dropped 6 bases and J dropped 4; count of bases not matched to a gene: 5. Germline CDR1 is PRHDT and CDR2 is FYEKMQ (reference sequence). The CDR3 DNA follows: TGTGCCAGCAGAGATCGGGACAGCTATGGCTACACCTTC. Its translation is CASRDRDSYGYTF. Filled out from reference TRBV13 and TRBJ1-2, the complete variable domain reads AAGVIQSPRHLIKEKRETATLKCYPIPRHDTVYWYQQGPGQDPQFLISFYEKMQSDKGSIPDRFSAQQFSDYHSELNMSSLELGDSALYFCASRDRDSYGYTFGSGTRLTVV.

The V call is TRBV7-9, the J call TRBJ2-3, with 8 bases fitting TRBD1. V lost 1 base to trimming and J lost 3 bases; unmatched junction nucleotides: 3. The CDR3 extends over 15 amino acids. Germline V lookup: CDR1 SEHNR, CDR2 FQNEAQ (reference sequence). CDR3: CASSLGTGTTDTQYF. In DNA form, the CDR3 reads TGTGCCAGCAGCTTAGGGACAGGGACGACAGATACGCAGTATTTT.

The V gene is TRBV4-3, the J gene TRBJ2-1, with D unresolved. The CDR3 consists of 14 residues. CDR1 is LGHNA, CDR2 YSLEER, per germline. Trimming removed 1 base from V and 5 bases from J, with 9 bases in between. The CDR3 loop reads CASSQARFDNEQFF. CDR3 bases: TGCGCCAGCAGCCAAGCCCGATTTGACAATGAGCAGTTCTTC.

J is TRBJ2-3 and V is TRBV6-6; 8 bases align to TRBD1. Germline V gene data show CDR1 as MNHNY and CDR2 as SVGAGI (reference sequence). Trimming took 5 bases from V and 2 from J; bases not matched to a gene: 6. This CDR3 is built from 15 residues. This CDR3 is CASSLRTGITDTQYF. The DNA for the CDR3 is TGTGCCAGCAGTCTTCGGACAGGGATCACAGATACGCAGTATTTT.

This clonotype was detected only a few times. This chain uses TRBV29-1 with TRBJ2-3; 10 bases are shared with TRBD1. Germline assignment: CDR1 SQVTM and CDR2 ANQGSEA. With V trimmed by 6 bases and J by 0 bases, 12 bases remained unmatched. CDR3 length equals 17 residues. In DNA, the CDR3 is TGCAGCGTCACCGGGACAGGGGAAATATCTAGCACAGATACGCAGTATTTT. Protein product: CSVTGTGEISSTDTQYF.

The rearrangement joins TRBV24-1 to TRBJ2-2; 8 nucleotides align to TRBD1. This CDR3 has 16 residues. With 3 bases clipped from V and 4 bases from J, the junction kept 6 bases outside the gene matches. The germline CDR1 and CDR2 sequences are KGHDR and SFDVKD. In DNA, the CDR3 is TGTGCCACCAGTGATAGCAGGGGGCGGGCCACCGGGGAGCTGTTTTTT. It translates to CATSDSRGRATGELFF.

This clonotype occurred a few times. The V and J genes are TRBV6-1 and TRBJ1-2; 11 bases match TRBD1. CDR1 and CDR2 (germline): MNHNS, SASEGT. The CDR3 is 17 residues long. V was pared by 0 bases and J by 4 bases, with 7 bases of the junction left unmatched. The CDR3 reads CASSEAPGTGGFYGYTF. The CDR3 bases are TGTGCCAGCAGTGAAGCGCCGGGGACAGGGGGATTCTATGGCTACACCTTC.

Written as DNA, the CDR3 is TGTGCCAGCAGCGCAGGACTAGCGGGAGTCAGCTTTTACGAGCAGTACTTC. It specifies CASSAGLAGVSFYEQYF. The chain has TRBV9 and TRBJ2-7, with 13 bases that match TRBD2. Germline V gene sequence: CDR1 SGDLS, CDR2 YYNGEE. This CDR3 comprises 17 residues. V gave up 3 bases and J gave up 4 bases; unmatched junction bases: 10.

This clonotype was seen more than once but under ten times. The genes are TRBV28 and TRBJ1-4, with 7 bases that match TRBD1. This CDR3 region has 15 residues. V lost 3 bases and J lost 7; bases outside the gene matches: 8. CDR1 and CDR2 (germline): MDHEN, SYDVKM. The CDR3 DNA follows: TGTGCCAGCAGTTTCCTAGACAGGGAAGGTGAAAAACTGTTTTTT. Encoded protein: CASSFLDREGEKLFF.

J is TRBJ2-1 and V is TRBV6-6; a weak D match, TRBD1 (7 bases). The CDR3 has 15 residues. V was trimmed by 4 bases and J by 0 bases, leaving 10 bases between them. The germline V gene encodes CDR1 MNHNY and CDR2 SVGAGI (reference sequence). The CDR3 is CASSSRGVSYNEQFF. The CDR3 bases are TGTGCCAGCAGTTCCAGGGGGGTCTCCTACAATGAGCAGTTCTTC.

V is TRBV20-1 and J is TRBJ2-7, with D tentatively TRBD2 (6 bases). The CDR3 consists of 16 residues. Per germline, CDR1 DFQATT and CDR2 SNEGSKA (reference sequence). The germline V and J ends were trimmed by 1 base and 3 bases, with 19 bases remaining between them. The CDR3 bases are TGCAGTGCTAGAGTGACTAGTGAAGTAACGAGCTACGAGCAGTACTTC. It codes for CSARVTSEVTSYEQYF.

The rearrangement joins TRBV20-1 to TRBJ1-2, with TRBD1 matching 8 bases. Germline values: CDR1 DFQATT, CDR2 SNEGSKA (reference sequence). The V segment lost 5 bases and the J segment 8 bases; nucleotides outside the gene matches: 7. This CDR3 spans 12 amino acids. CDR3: CSARTGREGYTF. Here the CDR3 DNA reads TGCAGTGCTCGGACAGGGAGAGAAGGCTACACCTTC.

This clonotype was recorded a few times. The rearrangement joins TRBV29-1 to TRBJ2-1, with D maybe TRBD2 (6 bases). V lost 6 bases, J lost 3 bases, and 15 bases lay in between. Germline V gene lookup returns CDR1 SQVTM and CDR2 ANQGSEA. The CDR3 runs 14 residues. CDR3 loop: CSVAGSLGYNEQFF. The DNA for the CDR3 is TGCAGCGTCGCCGGGAGTCTAGGCTACAATGAGCAGTTCTTC.

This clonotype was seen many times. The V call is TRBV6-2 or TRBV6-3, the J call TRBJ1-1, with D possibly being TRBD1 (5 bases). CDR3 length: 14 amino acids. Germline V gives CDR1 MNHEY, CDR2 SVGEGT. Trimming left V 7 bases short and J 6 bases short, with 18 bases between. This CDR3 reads CASMTDTLNPEAFF. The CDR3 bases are TGTGCCAGCATGACGGACACCCTTAACCCTGAAGCTTTCTTT.

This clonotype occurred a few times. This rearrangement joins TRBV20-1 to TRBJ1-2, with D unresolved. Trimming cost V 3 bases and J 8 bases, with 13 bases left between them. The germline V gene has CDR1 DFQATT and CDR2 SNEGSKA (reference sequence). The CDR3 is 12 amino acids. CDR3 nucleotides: TGCAGTGCTAGTGGTCCAGGCGACGGCTACACCTTC. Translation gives CSASGPGDGYTF.

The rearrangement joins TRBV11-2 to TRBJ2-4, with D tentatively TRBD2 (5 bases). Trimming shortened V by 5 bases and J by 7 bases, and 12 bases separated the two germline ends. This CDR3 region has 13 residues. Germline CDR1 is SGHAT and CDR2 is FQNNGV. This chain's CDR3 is CASSPSRENIQYF. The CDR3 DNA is TGTGCCAGCAGCCCCTCGAGGGAGAACATTCAGTACTTC. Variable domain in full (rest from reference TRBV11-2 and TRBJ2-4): EAGVAQSPRYKIIEKRQSVAFWCNPISGHATLYWYQQILGQGPKLLIQFQNNGVVDDSQLPKDRFSAERLKGVDSTLKIQPAKLEDSAVYLCASSPSRENIQYFGAGTRLSVL.

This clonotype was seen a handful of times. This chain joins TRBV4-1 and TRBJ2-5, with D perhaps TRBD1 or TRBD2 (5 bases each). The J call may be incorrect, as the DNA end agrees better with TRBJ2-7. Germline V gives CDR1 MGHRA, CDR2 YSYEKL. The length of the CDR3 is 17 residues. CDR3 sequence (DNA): TGCGCCAGCAGCCAAGCTTTTGACCGGGACGGAGGATACGAGCAGTACTTC. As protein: CASSQAFDRDGGYEQYF.

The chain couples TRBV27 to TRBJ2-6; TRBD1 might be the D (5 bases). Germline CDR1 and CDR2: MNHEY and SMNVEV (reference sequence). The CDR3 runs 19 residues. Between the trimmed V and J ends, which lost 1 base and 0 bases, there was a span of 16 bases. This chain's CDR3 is CASSLFYAGQGSGANVLTF. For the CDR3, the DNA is TGTGCCAGCAGTTTATTCTACGCAGGACAAGGCTCTGGGGCCAACGTCCTGACTTTC.

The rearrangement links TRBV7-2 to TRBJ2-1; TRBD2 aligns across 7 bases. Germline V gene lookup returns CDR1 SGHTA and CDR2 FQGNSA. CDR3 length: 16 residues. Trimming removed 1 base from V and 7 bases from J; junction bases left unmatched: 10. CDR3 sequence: CASSLVGGGRLNEQFF. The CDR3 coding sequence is TGTGCCAGCAGCTTAGTGGGCGGGGGAAGATTAAATGAGCAGTTCTTC.

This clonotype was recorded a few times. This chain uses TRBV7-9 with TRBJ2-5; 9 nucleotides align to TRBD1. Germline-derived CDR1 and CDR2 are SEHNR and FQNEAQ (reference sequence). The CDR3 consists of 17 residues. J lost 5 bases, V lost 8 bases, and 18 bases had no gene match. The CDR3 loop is CASGTHKGQGASETQYF. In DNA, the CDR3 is TGTGCCAGCGGGACCCATAAGGGACAGGGAGCCTCGGAGACCCAGTACTTC. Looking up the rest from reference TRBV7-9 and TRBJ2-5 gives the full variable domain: DTGVSQNPRHKITKRGQNVTFRCDPISEHNRLYWYRQTLGQGPEFLTYFQNEAQLEKSRLLSDRFSAERPKGSFSTLEIQRTEQGDSAMYLCASGTHKGQGASETQYFGPGTRLLVL.

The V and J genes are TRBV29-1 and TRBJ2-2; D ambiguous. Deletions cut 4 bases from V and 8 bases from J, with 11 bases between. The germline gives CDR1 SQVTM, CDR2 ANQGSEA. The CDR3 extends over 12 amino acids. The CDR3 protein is CSVGIGRGELFF. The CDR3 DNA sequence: TGCAGCGTTGGGATAGGGCGTGGGGAGCTGTTTTTT.

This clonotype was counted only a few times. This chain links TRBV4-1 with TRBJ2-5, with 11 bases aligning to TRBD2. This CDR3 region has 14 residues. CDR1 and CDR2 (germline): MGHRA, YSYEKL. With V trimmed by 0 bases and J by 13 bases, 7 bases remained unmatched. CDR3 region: CASSQDLLAGVGYF. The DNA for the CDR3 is TGCGCCAGCAGCCAAGACCTACTAGCGGGAGTCGGGTACTTC.